Listed below are T cell receptor beta chains from one sample, sequenced in a study of blood T cell repertoires in COVID-19. Only in-frame clones appear in the TCRdb table, and some are missing; sequencing was by immunoSEQ multiplex PCR. This sample has hundreds of thousands of clones, with roughly 86% found just once. Source material: peripheral blood. These receptors originate from a man between 65 and 85 years old with acute or convalescent COVID-19. Each CDR3 is given with its conserved first and last residue. Each record gives: CDR3 protein, CDR3 DNA, J gene, D gene, clone size, V gene. A D gene is named only where the DNA matches it firmly. Part of the rows lack a size; the others show once, few, many or a class for expanded clones.

cdr3_aa: CASSQEVEGVSLWGNTIYF; cdr3_nt: TGTGCCAGCAGCCAAGAAGTTGAGGGGGTTTCTCTCTGGGGAAACACCATATATTTT; j_call: TRBJ1-3; d_call: NA; clone_size: NA; v_call: TRBV14
cdr3_aa: CASSSGATGSYEQYF; cdr3_nt: TGTGCCAGCAGTTCCGGGGCTACAGGGAGCTACGAGCAGTACTTC; j_call: TRBJ2-7; d_call: NA; clone_size: NA; v_call: TRBV28
cdr3_aa: CASSGGGGQPQHF; cdr3_nt: TGTGCCAGTTCGGGAGGGGGCGGTCAGCCCCAGCATTTT; j_call: TRBJ1-5; d_call: TRBD1; clone_size: NA; v_call: TRBV27
cdr3_aa: CASSLAGKDTETQYF; cdr3_nt: TGTGCCAGCAGCTTGGCGGGGAAAGATACAGAGACCCAGTACTTC; j_call: TRBJ2-5; d_call: NA; clone_size: NA; v_call: TRBV5-6
cdr3_aa: CASSIGTGDPSGANVLTF; cdr3_nt: TGTGCCAGCAGCATAGGGACAGGGGATCCCTCTGGGGCCAACGTCCTGACTTTC; j_call: TRBJ2-6; d_call: TRBD1; clone_size: NA; v_call: TRBV5-8
cdr3_aa: CASSAEGGINSPLHF; cdr3_nt: TGTGCCAGCAGCGCCGAGGGTGGGATCAATTCACCCCTCCACTTT; j_call: TRBJ1-6; d_call: NA; clone_size: NA; v_call: TRBV9
cdr3_aa: CASKLQGQGGMPQHF; cdr3_nt: TGTGCCAGCAAACTCCAGGGACAGGGCGGAATGCCCCAGCATTTT; j_call: TRBJ1-5; d_call: TRBD1; clone_size: once; v_call: TRBV28
cdr3_aa: CASSKDGLAGGVFEVFEQYF; cdr3_nt: TGTGCCAGCAGCAAAGATGGACTAGCGGGGGGGGTTTTCGAGGTTTTCGAGCAGTACTTC; j_call: TRBJ2-7; d_call: NA; clone_size: NA; v_call: TRBV21-1
cdr3_aa: CAWDQGSETQYF; cdr3_nt: TGTGCCTGGGACCAGGGATCCGAGACCCAGTACTTC; j_call: TRBJ2-5; d_call: NA; clone_size: NA; v_call: TRBV30
cdr3_aa: CASSPRARYTDTQYF; cdr3_nt: TGTGCCAGCAGTCCCAGGGCACGGTACACAGATACGCAGTATTTT; j_call: TRBJ2-3; d_call: NA; clone_size: NA; v_call: TRBV6-2/TRBV6-3
cdr3_aa: CASSLDRQKSYEQYF; cdr3_nt: TGTGCCAGCAGCTTAGACCGACAAAAATCCTACGAGCAGTACTTC; j_call: TRBJ2-7; d_call: NA; clone_size: NA; v_call: TRBV7-2
cdr3_aa: CASSLGGRGNSPLHF; cdr3_nt: TGCGCCAGCAGCCTTGGAGGCCGGGGAAATTCACCCCTCCACTTT; j_call: TRBJ1-6; d_call: NA; clone_size: NA; v_call: TRBV5-1
cdr3_aa: CASSQARHPNEKLFF; cdr3_nt: TGTGCCAGCAGCCAAGCGAGACATCCTAATGAAAAACTGTTTTTT; j_call: TRBJ1-4; d_call: NA; clone_size: NA; v_call: TRBV3-1/TRBV3-2
cdr3_aa: CASSVDRGGLFGYTF; cdr3_nt: TGTGCCAGCAGCGTCGACAGGGGGGGATTGTTCGGCTACACCTTC; j_call: TRBJ1-2; d_call: TRBD1; clone_size: NA; v_call: TRBV9
cdr3_aa: CASSHTRLTYEQYF; cdr3_nt: TGTGCCAGCAGCCACACCAGGTTAACCTACGAGCAGTACTTC; j_call: TRBJ2-7; d_call: NA; clone_size: NA; v_call: TRBV3-1/TRBV3-2
cdr3_aa: CASSLSAQGDTQYF; cdr3_nt: TGTGCCAGCAGCCTCAGTGCTCAGGGCGATACGCAGTATTTT; j_call: TRBJ2-3; d_call: NA; clone_size: NA; v_call: TRBV3-1/TRBV3-2
cdr3_aa: CASSRLAGNNEQFF; cdr3_nt: TGCGCCAGCAGTAGACTAGCGGGAAACAATGAGCAGTTCTTC; j_call: TRBJ2-1; d_call: TRBD2; clone_size: NA; v_call: TRBV10-1
cdr3_aa: CASSLATAFRDGYTF; cdr3_nt: TGTGCCAGCAGCTTAGCCACAGCATTCAGGGATGGCTACACCTTC; j_call: TRBJ1-2; d_call: NA; clone_size: NA; v_call: TRBV7-2
cdr3_aa: CASSPGQGFDEQFF; cdr3_nt: TGCGCCAGCAGCCCCGGACAGGGGTTCGATGAGCAGTTCTTC; j_call: TRBJ2-1; d_call: TRBD1; clone_size: NA; v_call: TRBV5-1
cdr3_aa: CATGTESSYEQYF; cdr3_nt: TGTGCCACCGGGACAGAGAGCTCCTACGAGCAGTACTTC; j_call: TRBJ2-7; d_call: TRBD1; clone_size: NA; v_call: TRBV7-9
cdr3_aa: CASSLNSPNTGELFF; cdr3_nt: TGTGCCAGCAGCTTAAACTCTCCGAACACCGGGGAGCTGTTTTTT; j_call: TRBJ2-2; d_call: NA; clone_size: NA; v_call: TRBV7-2
cdr3_aa: CASSQGQADTQYF; cdr3_nt: TGCGCCAGCAGCCAGGGACAGGCCGACACCCAGTACTTC; j_call: TRBJ2-5; d_call: TRBD1; clone_size: NA; v_call: TRBV4-3
cdr3_aa: CASSLSGGPPYEQYF; cdr3_nt: TGTGCCAGCAGCTTGTCCGGGGGACCCCCTTACGAGCAGTACTTC; j_call: TRBJ2-7; d_call: NA; clone_size: NA; v_call: TRBV5-5
cdr3_aa: CASSLGGQFPYEQYF; cdr3_nt: TGTGCCAGCAGTTTAGGGGGACAGTTTCCCTACGAGCAGTACTTC; j_call: TRBJ2-7; d_call: TRBD1; clone_size: once; v_call: TRBV28
cdr3_aa: CASSWLAGGTGELFF; cdr3_nt: TGTGCCAGCAGTTGGCTAGCGGGAGGAACCGGGGAGCTGTTTTTT; j_call: TRBJ2-2; d_call: TRBD2; clone_size: NA; v_call: TRBV6-5
cdr3_aa: CASSVNQGLGGELFF; cdr3_nt: TGTGCCAGCAGCGTGAATCAGGGGCTGGGCGGGGAGCTGTTTTTT; j_call: TRBJ2-2; d_call: NA; clone_size: NA; v_call: TRBV9